The subject of this entry is one T cell receptor beta chain. The V and J ends lost 6 bases and 4 bases, in that order; junction bases with no gene match: 10. The CDR3 sequence is 15 residues long. The germline V gene has CDR1 WSHSY and CDR2 SAAADI. This sample was included in a study of blood T cell repertoires in COVID-19. Study-level information: Samples of COVID-19 (acute and convalescent) were obtained from the United States, Italy and Spain. Sample material is recorded as cDNA or gDNA derived from T cells, B-cell-depleted T cells, or PBMCs.

Original analysis: Counts of nucleated cells, estimated from reference gene primer amplification, were obtained. This table comes from immunoSEQ multiplex PCR, and its TCRdb copy is limited to in-frame clones, with some not included. V, J and clone size reflect that table, while D and trimming were determined from the DNA. The sample lists about 240,000 clones, approximately 85% seen once, with under 15% in the top ten. The rearrangement uses TRBV10-2 and TRBJ2-5; 8 nucleotides align to TRBD1. The TCR was taken from a woman in her sixties with active or convalescent COVID-19. Input material: peripheral blood. The CDR3 nucleotides read TGCGCCAGCAGACCCCGCAGGGGGCCGTTAGAGACCCAGTACTTC. This sequence encodes CASRPRRGPLETQYF.